These 4 T cell receptor beta chains came from one sample sequenced in a study of T-cell reconstitution after alpha-beta-depleted transplantation in children (dated by TCRdb to the mid-2010s). Library construction relied on PCR. The sequencer listed for this sample is Illumina HiSeq 2500. TCR libraries were prepared with molecular barcoding, using unique molecular identifiers to normalize TCRbeta repertoire quantification. The raw public reads went through TCRdb reprocessing: fastp at Q25, MiXCR clone calling, in-frame beta chains kept. Rows matching on CDR3 protein sequence are summarized as one entry with the most common DNA and genes. In this sample the table shows 400,000 to 450,000 distinct CDR3 sequences, roughly two fifths of which occur a single time. The ten most abundant clones make up around 29% of the sample. This sample's treatment or condition label indicates: allogeneic hematopoietic cell transplantation with graft depleted of TCRalphabeta T cells and CD19 B cells.

The material sequenced was PBMCs, taken before TCRalphabeta/CD19-depleted stem cell transplant. The source of these receptors is a girl aged 2 to 10 with aplastic anemia, due to receive a stem cell transplant.

The J gene is TRBJ2-7, the V gene TRBV4-1; tentative D call: TRBD1 (5 bases). The V end was cut by 1 base, the J end by 2 bases, with 12 bases between. This CDR3 is built from 15 residues. Germline V CDR1 and CDR2: MGHRA, YSYEKL. The CDR3 DNA is TGCGCCAGCAGCCAAGGGGGCAGGGTGGCCTACGAGCAGTACTTC. Its protein product is CASSQGGRVAYEQYF.

This clonotype was observed at least ten times. The chain couples TRBV20-1 to TRBJ2-3; D unresolved. The germline V and J ends were trimmed by 3 bases and 2 bases, with 15 bases remaining between them. Germline-derived CDR1 and CDR2 are DFQATT and SNEGSKA (reference sequence). The CDR3 has 15 amino acids. DNA for the CDR3: TGCAGTGCTAGTCTTAGCCACTTTGACACAGATACGCAGTATTTT. Its translation: CSASLSHFDTDTQYF.

The V gene is TRBV19, the J gene TRBJ1-3; no definite D call. Germline loops: CDR1 LNHDA, CDR2 SQIVND (reference sequence). The germline V and J ends were trimmed by 4 bases and 1 base, with 8 bases remaining between them. The CDR3 is 14 amino acids. The DNA for the CDR3 is TGTGCCAGTAGTACCGGGAAGTCTGGAAACACCATATATTTT. Translation gives CASSTGKSGNTIYF.

The V call is TRBV28, the J call TRBJ2-7, with 9 bases aligning to TRBD2. The CDR3 length is 13 residues. V was pared by 8 bases and J by 4 bases, with 6 bases of the junction left unmatched. Germline-derived CDR1 and CDR2 are MDHEN and SYDVKM. CDR3 sequence reads: CASGTSRPYEQYF. CDR3 bases: TGTGCCAGCGGGACTAGCAGACCGTACGAGCAGTACTTC.